This TCR beta chain stems from a study of blood T cell repertoires in COVID-19. Study background: Spain, Italy and the United States supplied samples that represented acute and convalescent COVID-19. PBMCs, B-cell-depleted T cells, or T cells were the source of the cDNA or gDNA that made up the material.

Original analysis: For nucleated cells, counts were estimated from reference gene primer amplification. Sequencing used immunoSEQ multiplex PCR; TCRdb keeps in-frame clones, though not all of them. V, J and clone size were drawn from that table, and D and trimming were deduced from the DNA. The sample has around 100,000 clones, approximately 88% seen once; the top ten hold approximately 26%. V lost 3 bases and J 4 bases, leaving 12 bases between the germline ends. The V gene's germline CDR1 is SGHTA and CDR2 FQGNSA. CDR3 length: 14 amino acids. The chain couples TRBV7-2 to TRBJ1-1; D is uncertain. The TCR sequence derives from a man in his sixties with acute or convalescent COVID-19. Sequencing was done on a sample of peripheral blood. The CDR3 DNA reads as TGTGCCAGCAGCTTTTCGGGGTATGGCACTGAAGCTTTCTTT. It encodes CASSFSGYGTEAFF.